These T cell receptor beta chains were read from a single sample in a study of T cell responses to AZD1222 COVID-19 vaccine. Data came from immunoSEQ multiplex PCR; TCRdb stores just in-frame clones and leaves some out. The table shows 95,000 to 150,000 clones, with approximately 87% occurring only once. The material sequenced was peripheral blood, taken on day 0 of AZD1222 vaccination. Source of these receptors: an adult in good health. Both conserved end residues are part of each CDR3. Each record gives: clone size, J gene, D gene, V gene, CDR3 protein, CDR3 DNA. A D gene is named only where the DNA matches it firmly. Clone sizes are given selectively: once, few, many, or a class where the clone is expanded.

. | TRBJ1-2 | TRBD1 | TRBV30 | CAWSHTDRTSGYTF | TGTGCCTGGAGTCACACGGACAGGACCTCTGGCTACACCTTC
. | TRBJ1-1 | . | TRBV6-5 | CASSSPGRRTNTEAFF | TGTGCCAGCAGTTCCCCAGGACGGAGAACGAACACTGAAGCTTTCTTT
. | TRBJ2-7 | TRBD1 | TRBV6-2/TRBV6-3 | CASSLGTDRPYEQYF | TGTGCCAGCAGTTTAGGGACAGACCGCCCCTACGAGCAGTACTTC
. | TRBJ1-1 | . | TRBV6-4 | CASSLTGYTEAFF | TGTGCCAGCAGTCTTACAGGGTACACTGAAGCTTTCTTT
. | TRBJ2-5 | . | TRBV5-6 | CASSFGAVETQYF | TGTGCCAGCAGCTTTGGTGCAGTGGAGACCCAGTACTTC
. | TRBJ2-1 | TRBD2 | TRBV15 | CATSRAGGRGDEQFF | TGTGCCACCAGCAGAGCTGGCGGGAGAGGCGATGAGCAGTTCTTC
. | TRBJ2-7 | TRBD1 | TRBV5-4 | CASSRIRDSTSYEQYF | TGTGCCAGCAGCCGAATCCGGGACAGTACTTCCTACGAGCAGTACTTC
. | TRBJ2-7 | TRBD1 | TRBV5-1 | CASSSGQGNEQYF | TGCGCCAGCAGCTCCGGACAGGGGAACGAGCAGTACTTC
. | TRBJ2-2 | TRBD2 | TRBV28 | CASSSGGNTGELFF | TGTGCCAGCAGCTCGGGGGGGAACACCGGGGAGCTGTTTTTT
. | TRBJ2-3 | TRBD2 | TRBV9 | CASRQGAGGTDTQYF | TGTGCCAGCAGGCAAGGTGCGGGGGGCACAGATACGCAGTATTTT
. | TRBJ1-3 | . | TRBV2 | CASSEQVSGNTIYF | TGTGCCAGCAGTGAACAAGTCTCTGGAAACACCATATATTTT
. | TRBJ1-6 | TRBD1 | TRBV18 | CASSTGQGVNSPLHF | TGTGCCAGCTCAACAGGACAGGGGGTTAATTCACCCCTCCACTTT
. | TRBJ1-5 | . | TRBV12-3/TRBV12-4 | CASSPYGDQPQHF | TGTGCCAGCAGTCCGTACGGGGATCAGCCCCAGCATTTT
few | TRBJ1-1 | . | TRBV7-9 | CGGHPNTEAFF | TGCGGAGGACATCCGAACACTGAAGCTTTCTTT
. | TRBJ1-2 | . | TRBV6-1 | CASSEWGHTTSGYTF | TGTGCCAGCAGTGAATGGGGTCATACCACTTCTGGCTACACCTTC
once | TRBJ2-3 | . | TRBV27 | CASSLEGTQGPSTDTQYF | TGTGCCAGCAGTTTAGAAGGGACACAGGGACCCTCCACAGATACGCAGTATTTT
. | TRBJ2-7 | . | TRBV3-1/TRBV3-2 | CASSQDLVPGRGFEQYF | TGTGCCAGCAGCCAAGACCTGGTTCCCGGCAGGGGTTTCGAGCAGTACTTC
. | TRBJ2-3 | TRBD1 | TRBV11-3 | CASSLGTGKLADTQYF | TGTGCCAGCAGCCTCGGGACAGGAAAATTGGCAGATACGCAGTATTTT
. | TRBJ1-5 | TRBD1 | TRBV7-8 | CASSVGQGHQPQHF | TGTGCCAGCAGCGTGGGACAGGGTCATCAGCCCCAGCATTTT
. | TRBJ1-1 | . | TRBV5-1 | CASSLATAGLNTEAFF | TGCGCCAGCAGCTTGGCCACGGCAGGGCTTAACACTGAAGCTTTCTTT
. | TRBJ2-7 | . | TRBV9 | CASSVGAVSYEQYF | TGTGCCAGCAGCGTAGGGGCGGTAAGCTACGAGCAGTACTTC
. | TRBJ2-3 | . | TRBV5-1 | CASNPLGGTDTQYF | TGCGCCAGCAACCCCCTAGGCGGCACAGATACGCAGTATTTT
. | TRBJ1-5 | . | TRBV2 | CASSEWQGDQPQHF | TGTGCCAGCAGTGAATGGCAGGGAGACCAGCCCCAGCATTTT
. | TRBJ2-1 | . | TRBV9 | CASSVAAGSYNEQFF | TGTGCCAGCAGCGTAGCGGCAGGCAGTTACAATGAGCAGTTCTTC
. | TRBJ1-4 | TRBD1 | TRBV19 | CASSGTALNEKLFF | TGTGCCAGTAGTGGGACAGCCCTTAATGAAAAACTGTTTTTT
. | TRBJ1-5 | . | TRBV11-2 | CASSLGLNQPQHF | TGTGCCAGCAGCTTAGGTCTCAATCAGCCCCAGCATTTT
. | TRBJ2-1 | . | TRBV20-1 | CSASPDPYNEQFF | TGCAGTGCTAGTCCGGACCCATACAATGAGCAGTTCTTC